The clone carrying this T cell receptor beta chain was counted ten times or more. The antigen is not known. The data derive from a study of T-cell reconstitution after alpha-beta-depleted transplantation in children. Researchers prepared the TCRbeta library using unique molecular identifiers, the study reports. MiXCR was run by TCRdb on the PCR reads, yielding one entry per CDR3 protein. This sample carries some 300,000 distinct CDR3 sequences, almost 8% of them seen once, and the ten largest clones take approximately 9%. The germline V and J ends were trimmed by 0 bases and 5 bases, with 8 bases remaining between them. The CDR3 totals 13 residues. The germline gives CDR1 SGDLS, CDR2 YYNGEE. Overall study findings and caveats: A year had passed since transplant, and T-cell counts and diversity by then came mostly from newly produced T cells.

V and J are TRBV9 and TRBJ1-1; D may be TRBD1 (6 bases). The sample here was peripheral blood, taken 360 days after TCRalphabeta/CD19-depleted stem cell transplant. This clonotype originated in a female patient between 2 and 15 years old who had a stem cell transplant for Fanconi anemia, so the T cells may come from the graft donor. The CDR3 nucleotides are TGTGCCAGCAGCGTAGGGGGGCGGACTGAAGCTTTCTTT. Translated: CASSVGGRTEAFF.